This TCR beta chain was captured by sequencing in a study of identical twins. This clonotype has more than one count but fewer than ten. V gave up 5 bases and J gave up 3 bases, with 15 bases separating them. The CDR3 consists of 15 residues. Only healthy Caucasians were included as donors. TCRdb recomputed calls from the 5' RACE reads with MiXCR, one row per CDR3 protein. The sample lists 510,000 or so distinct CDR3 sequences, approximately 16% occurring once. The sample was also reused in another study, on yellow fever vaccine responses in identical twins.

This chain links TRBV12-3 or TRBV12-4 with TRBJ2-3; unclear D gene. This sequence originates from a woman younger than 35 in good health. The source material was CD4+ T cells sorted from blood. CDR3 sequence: CASSTQALPTDTQYF. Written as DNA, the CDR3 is TGTGCCAGCAGTACCCAAGCCTTACCGACAGATACGCAGTATTTT.